The entry below describes one T cell receptor (beta chain). What it binds is unknown. This CDR3 is also generated by other DNA sequences in the sample. It was CD45RO-negative cells, positively selected for CCR7, that made up naive CD8 cells, with terminally differentiated effector memory CD45RA+ cells excluded. This record belongs to a study of shared clonotypes between healthy human individuals. Study-level information: CD4 naive and memory got three plates each, CD8 naive two, CD8 memory one. The study's findings and limits: Shared clonotypes across all four donors exceeded non-shared ones in generation probability.

TCRdb keeps only in-frame clones here, not all; method: immunoSEQ multiplex PCR. The sample gives about 2 million clones, over 85% of which show up once; approximately 1.2% is in the top ten. The CDR3 spans 12 residues. Germline V gene lookup returns CDR1 SGDLS and CDR2 YYNGEE. The V end was cut by 7 bases, the J end by 1 base, with 8 bases between. V is TRBV9 and J is TRBJ1-1, with D perhaps matching TRBD1 (5 bases). Sequenced input: naive CD8+ T cells sorted from blood. The receptor was derived from a man aged 18 to 29 in good health. This chain's CDR3 is CASGGWNTEAFF. The CDR3 nucleotides read TGTGCCAGCGGGGGTTGGAACACTGAAGCTTTCTTT.